One and the same sample provided the 26 T cell receptor beta chains below, sequenced in a study of shared clonotypes between healthy human individuals. The naive CD8 fraction comprised CD45RO-negative cells positively selected for CCR7 and excluded terminally differentiated effector memory CD45RA+ cells. Some clones are missing from TCRdb's copy, which holds only in-frame ones; the method was immunoSEQ multiplex PCR. The sample records some 2.1 million clones, around 93% being singletons. The sample taken for sequencing was naive CD8+ T cells from PBMCs. The receptor set was obtained from a man aged 18 to 35 in good health. Some clones in this sample may be carry-over from other donors' samples.

The chain employs TRBV27 and TRBJ1-1; D is perhaps TRBD1 (5 bases). CDR1 MNHEY and CDR2 SMNVEV come from the germline V gene (reference sequence). The CDR3 spans 13 residues. With 5 bases removed from V and 0 bases from J, the gap between germline ends came to 7 bases. CDR3 in amino acids: CASSPRVNTEAFF. The CDR3 region has the DNA TGTGCCAGCAGTCCCAGGGTGAACACTGAAGCTTTCTTT.

This sequence joins TRBV7-2 and TRBJ2-5, with 7 bases that match TRBD2. Germline V gene lookup returns CDR1 SGHTA and CDR2 FQGNSA. V was clipped by 1 base and J by 5 bases; unmatched bases: 10. The length of the CDR3 is 16 residues. CDR3 nucleotides: TGTGCCAGCAGCTTAGGCGGGAGCCGAGCAGGGGAGACCCAGTACTTC. It encodes CASSLGGSRAGETQYF.

The rearrangement joins TRBV27 to TRBJ1-1, with D unresolved. V was trimmed by 7 bases and J by 1 base, leaving 4 bases between them. There are 11 residues in the CDR3. The germline V gene encodes CDR1 MNHEY and CDR2 SMNVEV (reference sequence). The DNA of the CDR3 is TGTGCCAGCAACCGGAACACTGAAGCTTTCTTT. As protein: CASNRNTEAFF.

The V gene is TRBV4-1, the J gene TRBJ2-3; D possibly corresponds to TRBD2 (7 bases). Between the trimmed V and J ends, which lost 1 base and 4 bases, there was a span of 24 bases. CDR3 length equals 19 residues. CDR1 is MGHRA, CDR2 YSYEKL, per germline. CDR3 nucleotide sequence: TGCGCCAGCAGCCAAGTCCCGGCAGCGGGAACGGGACACGCAGATACGCAGTATTTT. It codes for CASSQVPAAGTGHADTQYF.

The chain links TRBV27 to TRBJ1-1; TRBD1 is a possible D gene (5 bases). Germline V gene lookup returns CDR1 MNHEY and CDR2 SMNVEV (reference sequence). This CDR3 has 15 amino acids. V gave up 0 bases and J gave up 4 bases, with 12 bases separating them. For the CDR3, the DNA is TGTGCCAGCAGTTTATCGGGGGGGTCCGGCACTGAAGCTTTCTTT. Translation: CASSLSGGSGTEAFF.

The rearrangement links TRBV30 to TRBJ2-7; 11 bases match TRBD1. The V gene's germline CDR1 is GTSNPN and CDR2 SVGIG (reference sequence). The V and J ends lost 6 bases and 2 bases, in that order; junction bases with no gene match: 15. The CDR3 spans 17 residues. CDR3 loop: CACKRTGGASFPYEQYF. The CDR3 coding sequence is TGTGCCTGTAAACGGACAGGGGGCGCAAGTTTTCCCTACGAGCAGTACTTC.

This clone was detected only once. J is TRBJ1-1 and V is TRBV5-6; no definite D call. This CDR3 has 14 amino acids. Germline V gives CDR1 SGHDT, CDR2 YYEEEE. V was trimmed by 4 bases and J by 5 bases, leaving 15 bases between them. This CDR3 reads CASSRQTGRTEAFF. For the CDR3, the DNA is TGTGCCAGCAGCCGCCAAACCGGGAGGACTGAAGCTTTCTTT.

The V call is TRBV10-3, the J call TRBJ2-1; 7 bases line up with TRBD2. V shed 8 bases and J 6 bases; nucleotides not matched to a gene: 1. The CDR3 has 11 residues. Germline V CDR1 and CDR2: ENHRY, SYGVKD. CDR3 region: CAIWGGNEQFF. The CDR3 DNA sequence: TGTGCCATCTGGGGGGGCAATGAGCAGTTCTTC.

The chain combines TRBV7-2 with TRBJ2-7, with 14 positions matching TRBD2. Unmatched junction bases numbered 1, after V lost 0 bases and J lost 3 bases. The CDR3 contains 16 residues. Germline V gene sequence: CDR1 SGHTA, CDR2 FQGNSA. The chain's CDR3 is CASSLAGLAGGYEQYF. Here the CDR3 DNA reads TGTGCCAGCAGCTTAGCCGGACTAGCGGGGGGCTACGAGCAGTACTTC.

This sequence joins TRBV4-3 and TRBJ2-7, with 8 nucleotides matching TRBD2. The V and J ends lost 1 base and 6 bases, in that order; junction bases with no gene match: 5. The germline CDR1 and CDR2 sequences are LGHNA and YSLEER. There are 14 residues in the CDR3. The CDR3 DNA sequence: TGCGCCAGCAGCCAAGTGCCAGCGGGAGTCGAGCAGTACTTC. Its protein product is CASSQVPAGVEQYF.

The chain carries TRBV4-1 and TRBJ2-1; TRBD2 matches at 8 bases. Germline V CDR1 and CDR2: MGHRA, YSYEKL. This CDR3 has 15 residues. J gave up 9 bases and V 4 bases, and 11 bases lay outside the gene matches. This CDR3 is CASSLITSGPGEQFF. The DNA for the CDR3 is TGCGCCAGCAGCCTAATTACTAGCGGTCCTGGTGAGCAGTTCTTC.

J is TRBJ2-1 and V is TRBV11-2; the D gene is possibly TRBD2 (6 bases). Germline CDR1 and CDR2: SGHAT and FQNNGV. This CDR3 region has 16 residues. Between the trimmed V and J ends, which lost 2 bases and 8 bases, there was a span of 19 bases. The CDR3: CASSLFDGGTAYEQFF. Here the CDR3 DNA reads TGTGCCAGCAGCTTATTTGATGGGGGGACTGCGTATGAGCAGTTCTTC.

The rearrangement links TRBV4-1 to TRBJ1-1; D uncertain. Per germline, CDR1 MGHRA and CDR2 YSYEKL. V was trimmed by 4 bases and J by 1 base, leaving 7 bases between them. CDR3 length: 13 amino acids. CDR3 nucleotide sequence: TGCGCCAGCAGCCCGGGAAAGAACACTGAAGCTTTCTTT. Translating it yields CASSPGKNTEAFF.

The chain employs TRBV2 and TRBJ1-4; 9 positions match TRBD1. The CDR3 has 18 amino acids. In germline, CDR1 is SNHLY, CDR2 FYNNEI. V was clipped by 4 bases and J by 0 bases; unmatched bases: 9. The CDR3 nucleotides read TGTGCCAGCAGTGGGGGGGGACAGGGCTTTGCAACTAATGAAAAACTGTTTTTT. This translates into CASSGGGQGFATNEKLFF.

J is TRBJ1-4 and V is TRBV5-6, with D possibly TRBD1 on 5 matching bases. Germline assignment: CDR1 SGHDT and CDR2 YYEEEE. The V and J ends lost 4 bases and 14 bases respectively, with 15 bases between them. There are 12 residues in the CDR3. The DNA of the CDR3 is TGTGCCAGCAGCGCCGGGGCCGGGGGGCTGTTTTTT. It yields the protein CASSAGAGGLFF.

The V gene is TRBV7-3, the J gene TRBJ2-7; 11 bases are shared with TRBD2. V lost 5 bases to trimming and J lost 3 bases; unmatched junction nucleotides: 3. Germline V gives CDR1 SGHTA, CDR2 FQGTGA. The CDR3 is 14 residues long. The CDR3 DNA reads as TGTGCCAGCAGCCCCGGGACTAGCGGCTACGAGCAGTACTTC. Its translation is CASSPGTSGYEQYF.

In its sample, this clone was seen once. In the same sample, other DNA sequences code for this CDR3. V and J are TRBV7-9 and TRBJ2-6, with no clear D. This CDR3 has 15 amino acids. Deletions cut 2 bases from V and 0 bases from J, with 5 bases between. Germline-derived CDR1 and CDR2 are SEHNR and FQNEAQ (reference sequence). The CDR3 spells CASSLPPSGANVLTF. The CDR3 coding sequence is TGTGCCAGCAGCTTACCCCCCTCTGGGGCCAACGTCCTGACTTTC.

The chain is built from TRBV2 and TRBJ2-1; TRBD2 matches at 8 bases. Unmatched junction bases numbered 7, after V lost 5 bases and J lost 1 base. This CDR3 region has 16 residues. Germline V CDR1 and CDR2: SNHLY, FYNNEI. The CDR3 DNA sequence: TGTGCCAGCAGTTTTCCTAGCGGGTCGTCCTACAATGAGCAGTTCTTC. Translating it yields CASSFPSGSSYNEQFF.

Written as DNA, the CDR3 is TGTGCCGACCTCCGGGGGTACTTC. Protein product: CADLRGYF. This sequence joins TRBV9 and TRBJ2-7; perhaps TRBD2 as D (5 bases). Trimming cost V 10 bases and J 12 bases, with 11 bases left between them. Germline V gene data show CDR1 as SGDLS and CDR2 as YYNGEE. The CDR3 consists of 8 residues.

This clone was seen a handful of times. The V call is TRBV27, the J call TRBJ1-5; D remains unclear. The V end was cut by 7 bases, the J end by 6 bases, with 13 bases between. The CDR3 runs to 13 residues. Germline V gene lookup returns CDR1 MNHEY and CDR2 SMNVEV (reference sequence). CDR3 sequence (DNA): TGTGCCAGCACTATAAGTCCGGGTCAGCCCCAGCATTTT. This translates into CASTISPGQPQHF.

Of note for this clone: The sample contains more than one DNA sequence encoding this CDR3. The chain links TRBV7-9 to TRBJ2-5; either TRBD1 or TRBD2 may fit D (5 bases each). The CDR3 contains 14 residues. Between the trimmed V and J ends, which lost 1 base and 3 bases, there was a span of 9 bases. Germline V gene lookup returns CDR1 SEHNR and CDR2 FQNEAQ (reference sequence). CDR3 region: CASSLGGVKETQYF. The CDR3 nucleotides read TGTGCCAGCAGCTTAGGAGGGGTTAAAGAGACCCAGTACTTC.

This chain connects TRBV29-1 to TRBJ2-7; perhaps TRBD1 as D (6 bases). Trimming left V 3 bases short and J 5 bases short, with 14 bases between. CDR1 and CDR2 from the germline V gene are SQVTM and ANQGSEA. The CDR3 consists of 13 residues. CDR3 protein: CSVEGRGLNEQYF. CDR3 nucleotide sequence: TGCAGCGTTGAGGGCAGGGGTTTGAACGAGCAGTACTTC.

The chain carries TRBV5-1 and TRBJ2-1; 7 bases map to TRBD2. This CDR3 spans 16 amino acids. J gave up 16 bases and V 4 bases, and 23 bases lay outside the gene matches. In germline, CDR1 is SGHRS, CDR2 YFSETQ. CDR3 DNA sequence: TGCGCCAGCAGCCAGGACGGGTACCTAGCGGAGGGCCCGGGTTTCTTC. Amino acid sequence: CASSQDGYLAEGPGFF.

CDR3 coding DNA: TGTGCCATCAGTGGGGGAGGGGGCTACTACGAGCAGTACTTC. It yields the protein CAISGGGGYYEQYF. The rearrangement links TRBV10-3 to TRBJ2-7, with D perhaps given as TRBD1 or TRBD2 (7 bases each). Trimming took off 4 bases at V and 3 bases at J, with 13 bases between the two ends. CDR1 is ENHRY and CDR2 is SYGVKD in the germline V gene. This CDR3 has 14 residues.

This clone occurred a few times. This chain uses TRBV6-5 with TRBJ2-2; D is perhaps TRBD1 (5 bases). The CDR3 totals 13 residues. The V end was cut by 4 bases, the J end by 6 bases, with 9 bases between. The germline V gene has CDR1 MNHEY and CDR2 SVGAGI. CDR3 residues: CASSWGIPGELFF. The CDR3 region has the DNA TGTGCCAGCAGTTGGGGCATCCCCGGGGAGCTGTTTTTT.

This CDR3 is CAWSGGSSDQPQHF. DNA of the CDR3: TGTGCCTGGAGTGGGGGGAGTTCAGATCAGCCCCAGCATTTT. The chain employs TRBV30 and TRBJ1-5; D possibly corresponds to TRBD1 (5 bases). Germline V gene lookup returns CDR1 GTSNPN and CDR2 SVGIG (reference sequence). Trimming pared 1 base from V and 5 bases from J, leaving 12 bases between. This CDR3 has 14 residues.